This TCR beta chain stems from a study of cytomegalovirus exposure and HLA in healthy donors. As concerns this clone: Other DNA sequences of this sample code for an identical CDR3.

Germline V CDR1 and CDR2: SGHTA, FQGNSA. There are 14 residues in the CDR3. V lost 4 bases and J lost 4; bases outside the gene matches: 4. The PCR ran on 60 Vbeta and 13 Jbeta primers. The protocol was immunoSEQ multiplex PCR, while the TCRdb copy is restricted to in-frame clones and leaves out a portion. The sample has approximately 140,000 clones, more than 75% seen once. The chain joins TRBV7-2 to TRBJ2-3; TRBD2 aligns across 8 bases. The TCR originated in a human donor in good health. The sample was PBMCs. The CDR3 bases are TGTGCCAGCAGCTCAGGACTAGCAGCAGATACGCAGTATTTT. Protein product: CASSSGLAADTQYF.